The 4 T cell receptor beta chains below were found in one sample sequenced in a study of T-cell reconstitution after alpha-beta-depleted transplantation in children. As it was prepared, the TCRbeta library received unique molecular identifiers. TCRdb ran MiXCR on the PCR reads and lists one entry per CDR3 protein. This table holds about 260,000 distinct CDR3 sequences, roughly 8% found once. Specimen: PBMCs, mostly from graft donor cells, collected 180 days after TCRalphabeta/CD19-depleted stem cell transplant. These receptors came from a male patient younger than 18 who had a stem cell transplant for acute lymphoblastic leukemia, so the T cells may come from the graft donor.

This clonotype was seen many times. The chain uses TRBV5-1 and TRBJ2-1, with D possibly matching TRBD2 (5 bases). The CDR3 has 14 amino acids. Germline loops: CDR1 SGHRS, CDR2 YFSETQ. V was trimmed by 3 bases and J by 3 bases, leaving 10 bases between them. CDR3 nucleotides: TGCGCCAGCAGCTCCGGGAACCTCTACAATGAGCAGTTCTTC. Translation gives CASSSGNLYNEQFF.

This clonotype has ten or more counts. V gene TRBV5-1 combines with J gene TRBJ2-3, with a possible D match to TRBD2 (5 bases). The CDR3 sequence is 16 residues long. The germline V gene encodes CDR1 SGHRS and CDR2 YFSETQ. With 0 bases removed from V and 1 base from J, the gap between germline ends came to 12 bases. The CDR3 loop is CASSLAGRSGTDTQYF. CDR3 nucleotide sequence: TGCGCCAGCAGCTTGGCTGGTCGTAGCGGCACAGATACGCAGTATTTT.

The sample holds a few counts of this clonotype. This CDR3 reads CASSLGSLAGLYNEQFF. DNA for the CDR3: TGTGCCAGCAGCTTAGGGTCGCTAGCGGGGCTATACAATGAGCAGTTCTTC. The J gene is TRBJ2-1, the V gene TRBV7-2; 9 bases agree with TRBD2. Germline V gives CDR1 SGHTA, CDR2 FQGNSA. This CDR3 has 17 residues. The trim removed 1 base at V and 4 bases at J, leaving 8 bases unmatched.

The sample holds many counts of this clonotype. The chain is built from TRBV5-5 and TRBJ2-5; D may be TRBD1 or TRBD2 (7 bases each). Germline V gene data show CDR1 as SGHKS and CDR2 as YYEKEE (reference sequence). This CDR3 spans 18 amino acids. Trimming took 2 bases from V and 2 from J, leaving 22 bases between them. CDR3 residues: CASSLRPGSGGVQETQYF. CDR3 DNA: TGTGCCAGCAGCTTACGGCCAGGATCAGGGGGGGTACAAGAGACCCAGTACTTC.